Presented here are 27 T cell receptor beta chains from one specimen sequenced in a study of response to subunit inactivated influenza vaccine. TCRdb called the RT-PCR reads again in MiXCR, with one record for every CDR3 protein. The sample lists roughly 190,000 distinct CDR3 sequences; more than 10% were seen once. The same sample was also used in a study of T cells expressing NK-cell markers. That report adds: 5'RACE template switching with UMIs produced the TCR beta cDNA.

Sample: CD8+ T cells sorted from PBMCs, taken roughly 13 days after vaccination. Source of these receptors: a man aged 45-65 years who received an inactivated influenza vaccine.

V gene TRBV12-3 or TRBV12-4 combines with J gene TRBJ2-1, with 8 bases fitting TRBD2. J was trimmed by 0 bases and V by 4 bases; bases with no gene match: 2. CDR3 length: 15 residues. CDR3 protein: CASSSGGASYNEQFF. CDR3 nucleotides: TGTGCCAGCAGTTCCGGGGGGGCCTCCTACAATGAGCAGTTCTTC.

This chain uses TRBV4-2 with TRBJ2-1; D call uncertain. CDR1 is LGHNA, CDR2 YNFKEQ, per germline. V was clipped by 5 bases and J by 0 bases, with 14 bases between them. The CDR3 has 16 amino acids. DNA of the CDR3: TGTGCCAGCAGCTCGTCAGTAGTTGGCTCCTACAATGAGCAGTTCTTC. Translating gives CASSSSVVGSYNEQFF.

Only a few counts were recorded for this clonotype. In nucleotides, the CDR3 is TGTGCCAGCAGTTTTTCAGGGAGAGCTAACTATGGCTACACCTTC. This gives the protein CASSFSGRANYGYTF. V is TRBV6-5 and J is TRBJ1-2; possibly TRBD1 for D (5 bases). The germline gives CDR1 MNHEY, CDR2 SVGAGI. The CDR3 consists of 15 residues. V was trimmed by 4 bases and J by 0 bases, leaving 12 bases between them.

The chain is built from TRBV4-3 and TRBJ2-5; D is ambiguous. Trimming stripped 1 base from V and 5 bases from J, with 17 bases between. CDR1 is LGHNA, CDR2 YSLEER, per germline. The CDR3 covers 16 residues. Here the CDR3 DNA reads TGCGCCAGCAGCCAAGGTTCGCCGGCGTTGGAGGAGACCCAGTACTTC. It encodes CASSQGSPALEETQYF.

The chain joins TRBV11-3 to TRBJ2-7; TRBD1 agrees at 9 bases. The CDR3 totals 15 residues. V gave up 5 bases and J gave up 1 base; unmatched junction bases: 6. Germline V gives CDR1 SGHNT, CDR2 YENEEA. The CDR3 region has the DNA TGTGCCAGCAGCCCCGGACAGGGGATATCCTACGAGCAGTACTTC. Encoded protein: CASSPGQGISYEQYF.

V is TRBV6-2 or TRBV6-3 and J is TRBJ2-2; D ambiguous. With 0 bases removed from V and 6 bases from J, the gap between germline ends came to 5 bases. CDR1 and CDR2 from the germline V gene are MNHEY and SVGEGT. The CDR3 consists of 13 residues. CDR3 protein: CASSYSMPGELFF. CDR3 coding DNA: TGTGCCAGCAGTTACTCGATGCCCGGGGAGCTGTTTTTT.

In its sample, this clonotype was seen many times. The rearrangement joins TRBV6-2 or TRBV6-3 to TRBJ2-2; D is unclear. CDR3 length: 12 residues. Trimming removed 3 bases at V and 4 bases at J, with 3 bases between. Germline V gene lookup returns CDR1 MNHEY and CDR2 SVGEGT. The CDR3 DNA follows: TGTGCCAGCAGTTATTCCACCGGGGAGCTGTTTTTT. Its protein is CASSYSTGELFF.

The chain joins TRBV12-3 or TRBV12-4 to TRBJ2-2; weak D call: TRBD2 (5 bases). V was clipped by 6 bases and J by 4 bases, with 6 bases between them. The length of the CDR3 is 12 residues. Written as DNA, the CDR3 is TGTGCCAGCAGGCGGGTCACCGGGGAGCTGTTTTTT. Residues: CASRRVTGELFF.

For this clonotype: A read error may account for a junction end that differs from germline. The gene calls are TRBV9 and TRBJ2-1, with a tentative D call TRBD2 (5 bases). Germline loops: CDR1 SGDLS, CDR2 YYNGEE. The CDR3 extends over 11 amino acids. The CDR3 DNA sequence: TGTGCCAGCAGCTCTAGCCTACCCCTAATCTTC. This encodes CASSSSLPLIF.

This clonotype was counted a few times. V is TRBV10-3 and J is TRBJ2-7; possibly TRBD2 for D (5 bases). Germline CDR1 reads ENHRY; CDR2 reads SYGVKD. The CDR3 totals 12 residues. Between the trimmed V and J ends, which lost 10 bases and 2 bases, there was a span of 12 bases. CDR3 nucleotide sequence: TGTGCCACCATGGACGGGACCTACGAGCAGTACTTC. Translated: CATMDGTYEQYF.

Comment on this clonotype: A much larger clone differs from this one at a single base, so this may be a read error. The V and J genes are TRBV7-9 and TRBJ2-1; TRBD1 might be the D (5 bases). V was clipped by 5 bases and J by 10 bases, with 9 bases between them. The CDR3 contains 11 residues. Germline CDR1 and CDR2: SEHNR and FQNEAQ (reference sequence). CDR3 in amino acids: CASSATAEQFF. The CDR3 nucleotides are TGTGCCAGCAGCGCGACAGCAGAGCAGTTCTTC.

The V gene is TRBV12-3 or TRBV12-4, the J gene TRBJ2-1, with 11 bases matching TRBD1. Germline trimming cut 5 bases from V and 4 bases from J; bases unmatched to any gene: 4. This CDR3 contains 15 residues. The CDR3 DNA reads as TGTGCCAGCAGTGGACAGGGGGCTGGTTACAATGAGCAGTTCTTC. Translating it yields CASSGQGAGYNEQFF.

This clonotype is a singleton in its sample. The CDR3 DNA reads as TGTGCCACCAGAAGGGGGGGGAACACTGAAGCTTTCTTT. Translating it yields CATRRGGNTEAFF. V usage is TRBV24-1 and J usage is TRBJ1-1; maybe TRBD1 (6 bases). V lost 7 bases and J lost 1, with 9 bases in between. The CDR3 has 13 residues. CDR1 and CDR2 from the germline V gene are KGHDR and SFDVKD.

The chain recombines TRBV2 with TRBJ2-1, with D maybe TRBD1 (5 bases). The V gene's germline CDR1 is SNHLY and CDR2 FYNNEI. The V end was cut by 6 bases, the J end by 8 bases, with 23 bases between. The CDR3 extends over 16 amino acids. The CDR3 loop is CASSSHRARGSDEQFF. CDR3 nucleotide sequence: TGTGCCAGCAGCTCCCACCGTGCTAGGGGATCCGATGAGCAGTTCTTC.

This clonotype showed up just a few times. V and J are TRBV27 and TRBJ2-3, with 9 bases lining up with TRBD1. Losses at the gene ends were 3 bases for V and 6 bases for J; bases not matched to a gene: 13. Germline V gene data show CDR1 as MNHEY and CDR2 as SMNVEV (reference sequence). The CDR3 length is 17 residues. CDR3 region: CASSFRSTGGIGDTQYF. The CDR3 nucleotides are TGTGCCAGCAGTTTCAGGTCGACAGGGGGAATTGGCGATACGCAGTATTTT.

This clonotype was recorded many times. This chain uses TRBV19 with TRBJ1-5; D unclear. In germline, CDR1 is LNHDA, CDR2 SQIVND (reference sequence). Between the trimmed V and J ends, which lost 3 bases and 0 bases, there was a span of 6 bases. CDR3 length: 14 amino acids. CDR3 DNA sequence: TGTGCCAGTAGTATGGATGGTAGCAATCAGCCCCAGCATTTT. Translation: CASSMDGSNQPQHF. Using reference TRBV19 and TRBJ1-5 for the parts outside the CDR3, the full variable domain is DGGITQSPKYLFRKEGQNVTLSCEQNLNHDAMYWYRQDPGQGLRLIYYSQIVNDFQKGDIAEGYSVSREKKESFPLTVTSAQKNPTAFYLCASSMDGSNQPQHFGDGTRLSIL.

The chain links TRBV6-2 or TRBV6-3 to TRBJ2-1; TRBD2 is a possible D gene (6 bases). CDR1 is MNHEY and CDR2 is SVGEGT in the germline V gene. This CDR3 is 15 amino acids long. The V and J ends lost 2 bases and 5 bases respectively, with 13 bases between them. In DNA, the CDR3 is TGTGCCAGCAGTTACGAGGGCGGAGGGGACAATGAGCAGTTCTTC. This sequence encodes CASSYEGGGDNEQFF.

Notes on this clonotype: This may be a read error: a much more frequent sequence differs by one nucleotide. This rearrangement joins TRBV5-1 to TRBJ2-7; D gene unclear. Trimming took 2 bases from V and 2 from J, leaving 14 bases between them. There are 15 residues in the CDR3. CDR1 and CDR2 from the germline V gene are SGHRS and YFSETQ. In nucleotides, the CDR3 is TGCGCCAGCAGCTTAGGTTGTGTCGCCACCTACGAGCAGTACTTC. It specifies CASSLGCVATYEQYF.

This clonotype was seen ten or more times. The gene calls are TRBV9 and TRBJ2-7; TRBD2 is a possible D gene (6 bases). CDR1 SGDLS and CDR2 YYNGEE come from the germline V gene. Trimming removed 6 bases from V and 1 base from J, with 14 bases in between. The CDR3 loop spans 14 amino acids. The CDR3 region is CASNGGTASYEQYF. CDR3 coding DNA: TGTGCCAGCAATGGGGGGACCGCATCCTACGAGCAGTACTTC.

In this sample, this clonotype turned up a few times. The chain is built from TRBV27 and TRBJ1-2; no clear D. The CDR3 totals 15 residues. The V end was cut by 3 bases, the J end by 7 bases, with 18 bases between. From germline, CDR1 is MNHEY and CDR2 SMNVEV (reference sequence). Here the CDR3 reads CASSLSPQDHGGYTF. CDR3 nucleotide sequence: TGTGCCAGCAGTTTGTCCCCGCAGGATCATGGTGGCTACACCTTC.

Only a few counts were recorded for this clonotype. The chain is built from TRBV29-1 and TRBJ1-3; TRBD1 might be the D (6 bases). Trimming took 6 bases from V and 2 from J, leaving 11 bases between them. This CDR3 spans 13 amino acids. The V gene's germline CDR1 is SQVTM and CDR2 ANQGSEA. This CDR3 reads CSVWDNPGNTIYF. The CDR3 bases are TGCAGCGTATGGGACAATCCTGGAAACACCATATATTTT.

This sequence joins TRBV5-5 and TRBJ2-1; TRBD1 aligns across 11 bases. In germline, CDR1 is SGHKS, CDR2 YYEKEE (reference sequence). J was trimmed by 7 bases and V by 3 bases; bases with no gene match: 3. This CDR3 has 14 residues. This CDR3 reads CASSWTGGQNEQFF. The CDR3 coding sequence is TGTGCCAGCAGCTGGACAGGGGGCCAAAATGAGCAGTTCTTC.

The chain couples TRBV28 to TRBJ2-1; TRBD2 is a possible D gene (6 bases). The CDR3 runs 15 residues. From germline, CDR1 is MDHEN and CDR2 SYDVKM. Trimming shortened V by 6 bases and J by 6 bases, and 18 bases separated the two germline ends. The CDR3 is CASSLPLAGSNEQFF. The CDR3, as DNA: TGTGCCAGCAGCCTACCCCTGGCGGGGAGCAATGAGCAGTTCTTC.

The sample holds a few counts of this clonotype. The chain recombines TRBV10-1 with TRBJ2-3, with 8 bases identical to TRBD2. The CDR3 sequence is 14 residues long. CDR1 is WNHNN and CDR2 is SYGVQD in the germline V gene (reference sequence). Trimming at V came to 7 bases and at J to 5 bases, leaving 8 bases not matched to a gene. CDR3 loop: CASNGGGLGDTQYF. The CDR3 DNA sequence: TGCGCCAGCAATGGCGGGGGGTTGGGAGATACGCAGTATTTT.

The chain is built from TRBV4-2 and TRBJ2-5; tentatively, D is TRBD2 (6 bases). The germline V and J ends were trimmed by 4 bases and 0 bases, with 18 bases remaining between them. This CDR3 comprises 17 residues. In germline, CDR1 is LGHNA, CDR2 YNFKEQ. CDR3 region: CASSPNSGDLYQETQYF. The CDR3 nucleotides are TGTGCCAGCAGCCCAAATTCGGGAGACCTGTACCAAGAGACCCAGTACTTC.

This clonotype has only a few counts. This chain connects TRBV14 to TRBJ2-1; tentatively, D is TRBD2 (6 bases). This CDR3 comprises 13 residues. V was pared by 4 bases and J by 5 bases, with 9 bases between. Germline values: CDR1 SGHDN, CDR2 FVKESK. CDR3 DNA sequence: TGTGCCAGCAGCCCGGGGGTGCACAATGAGCAGTTCTTC. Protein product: CASSPGVHNEQFF.

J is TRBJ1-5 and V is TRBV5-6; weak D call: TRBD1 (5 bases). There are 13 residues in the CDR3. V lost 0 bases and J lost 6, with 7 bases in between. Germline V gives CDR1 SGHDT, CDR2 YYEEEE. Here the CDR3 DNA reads TGTGCCAGCAGCTTGGGACAGATTCAGCCCCAGCATTTT. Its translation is CASSLGQIQPQHF.